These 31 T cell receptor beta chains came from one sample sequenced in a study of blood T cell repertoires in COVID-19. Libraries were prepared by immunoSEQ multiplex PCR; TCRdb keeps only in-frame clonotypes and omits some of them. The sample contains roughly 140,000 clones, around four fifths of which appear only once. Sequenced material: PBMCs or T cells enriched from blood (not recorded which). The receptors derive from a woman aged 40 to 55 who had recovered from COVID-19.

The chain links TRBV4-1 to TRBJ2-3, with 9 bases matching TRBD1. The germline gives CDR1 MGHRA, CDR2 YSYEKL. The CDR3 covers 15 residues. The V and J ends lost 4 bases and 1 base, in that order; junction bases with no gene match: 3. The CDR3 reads CASSRGQGRTDTQYF. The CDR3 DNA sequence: TGCGCCAGCAGCCGGGGACAGGGTCGCACAGATACGCAGTATTTT.

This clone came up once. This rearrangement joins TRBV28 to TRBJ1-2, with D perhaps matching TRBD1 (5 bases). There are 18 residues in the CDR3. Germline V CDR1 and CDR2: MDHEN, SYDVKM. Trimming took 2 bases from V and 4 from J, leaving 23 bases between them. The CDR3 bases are TGTGCCAGCAGTTTAGGTTTTGGGTCACACGACAGTCTCTATGGCTACACCTTC. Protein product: CASSLGFGSHDSLYGYTF.

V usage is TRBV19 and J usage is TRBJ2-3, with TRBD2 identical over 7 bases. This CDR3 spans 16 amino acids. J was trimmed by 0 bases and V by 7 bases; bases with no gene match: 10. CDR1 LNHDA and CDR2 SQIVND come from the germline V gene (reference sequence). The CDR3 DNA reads TGTGCCAGTACTCCCTTCAGCGGGGCCAGCACAGATACGCAGTATTTT. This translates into CASTPFSGASTDTQYF.

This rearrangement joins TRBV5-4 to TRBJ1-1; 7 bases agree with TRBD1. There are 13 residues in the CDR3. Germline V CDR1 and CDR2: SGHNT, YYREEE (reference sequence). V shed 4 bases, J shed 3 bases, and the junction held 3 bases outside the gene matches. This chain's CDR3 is CASSVGQDTEAFF. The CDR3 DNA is TGTGCCAGCAGCGTAGGACAGGACACTGAAGCTTTCTTT.

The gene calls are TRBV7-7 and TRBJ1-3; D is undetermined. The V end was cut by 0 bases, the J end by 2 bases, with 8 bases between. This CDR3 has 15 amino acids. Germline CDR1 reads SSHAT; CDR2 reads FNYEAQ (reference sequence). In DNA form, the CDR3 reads TGTGCCAGCAGCTTAGCGGCGGGTGCTGGAAACACCATATATTTT. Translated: CASSLAAGAGNTIYF. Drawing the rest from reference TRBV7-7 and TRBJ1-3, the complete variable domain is GAGVSQSPRYKVTKRGQDVTLRCDPISSHATLYWYQQALGQGPEFLTYFNYEAQPDKSGLPSDRFSAERPEGSISTLTIQRTEQRDSAMYRCASSLAAGAGNTIYFGEGSWLTVV.

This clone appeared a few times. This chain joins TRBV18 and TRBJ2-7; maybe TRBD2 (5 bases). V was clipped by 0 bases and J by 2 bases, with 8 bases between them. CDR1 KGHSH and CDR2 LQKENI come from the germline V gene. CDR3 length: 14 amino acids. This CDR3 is CASSPPDGTYEQYF. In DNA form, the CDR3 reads TGTGCCAGCTCACCACCGGACGGGACCTACGAGCAGTACTTC.

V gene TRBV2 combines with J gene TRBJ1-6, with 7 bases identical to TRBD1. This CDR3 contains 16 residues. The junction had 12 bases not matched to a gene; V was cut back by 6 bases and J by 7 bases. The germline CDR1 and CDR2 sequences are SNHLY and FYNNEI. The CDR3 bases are TGTGCCAGCAGACATTCTGGGACAGCCGAAAATTCACCCCTCCACTTT. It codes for CASRHSGTAENSPLHF. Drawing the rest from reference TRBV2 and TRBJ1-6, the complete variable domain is EPEVTQTPSHQVTQMGQEVILRCVPISNHLYFYWYRQILGQKVEFLVSFYNNEISEKSEIFDDQFSVERPDGSNFTLKIRSTKLEDSAMYFCASRHSGTAENSPLHFGNGTRLTVT.

DNA for the CDR3: TGCAGCGTTCTAGGGGCAGACCCTCCCTACGAGCAGTACTTC. Residues: CSVLGADPPYEQYF. The chain carries TRBV29-1 and TRBJ2-7; a weak D match, TRBD1 (5 bases). The CDR3 has 14 residues. In germline, CDR1 is SQVTM, CDR2 ANQGSEA. V gave up 5 bases and J gave up 2 bases, with 16 bases separating them.

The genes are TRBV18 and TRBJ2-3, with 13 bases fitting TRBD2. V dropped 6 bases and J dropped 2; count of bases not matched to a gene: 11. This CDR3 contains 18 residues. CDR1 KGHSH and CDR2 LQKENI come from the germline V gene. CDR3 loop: CASSPKGLAGSITDTQYF. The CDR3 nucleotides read TGTGCCAGCTCCCCTAAGGGACTAGCGGGATCGATCACAGATACGCAGTATTTT.

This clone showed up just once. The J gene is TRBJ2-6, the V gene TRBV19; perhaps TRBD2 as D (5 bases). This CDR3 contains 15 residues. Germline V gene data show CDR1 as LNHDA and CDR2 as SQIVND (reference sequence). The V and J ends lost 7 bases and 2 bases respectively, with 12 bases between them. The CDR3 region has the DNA TGTGCCAGTAATTGGGCTAGCACTGGGGCCAACGTCCTGACTTTC. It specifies CASNWASTGANVLTF.

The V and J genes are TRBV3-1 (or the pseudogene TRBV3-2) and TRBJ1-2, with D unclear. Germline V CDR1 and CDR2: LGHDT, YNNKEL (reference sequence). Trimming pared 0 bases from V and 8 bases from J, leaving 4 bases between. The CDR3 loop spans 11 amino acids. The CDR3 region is CASSQDSGYTF. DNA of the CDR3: TGTGCCAGCAGCCAAGATAGCGGCTACACCTTC.

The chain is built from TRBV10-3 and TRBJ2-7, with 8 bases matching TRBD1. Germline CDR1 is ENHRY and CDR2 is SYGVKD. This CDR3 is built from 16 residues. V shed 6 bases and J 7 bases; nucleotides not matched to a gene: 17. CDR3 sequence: CAISPTGAGGTGEQYF. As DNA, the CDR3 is TGTGCCATCAGCCCGACAGGGGCTGGGGGTACTGGAGAGCAGTACTTC.

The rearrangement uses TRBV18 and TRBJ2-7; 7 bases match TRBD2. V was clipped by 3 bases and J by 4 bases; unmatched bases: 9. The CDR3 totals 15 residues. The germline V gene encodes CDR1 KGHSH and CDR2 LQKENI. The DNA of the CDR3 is TGTGCCAGCTCACCCCCGGGGGGATCGAGATACGAGCAGTACTTC. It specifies CASSPPGGSRYEQYF. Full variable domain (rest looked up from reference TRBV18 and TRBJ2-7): NAGVMQNPRHLVRRRGQEARLRCSPMKGHSHVYWYRQLPEEGLKFMVYLQKENIIDESGMPKERFSAEFPKEGPSILRIQQVVRGDSAAYFCASSPPGGSRYEQYFGPGTRLTVT.

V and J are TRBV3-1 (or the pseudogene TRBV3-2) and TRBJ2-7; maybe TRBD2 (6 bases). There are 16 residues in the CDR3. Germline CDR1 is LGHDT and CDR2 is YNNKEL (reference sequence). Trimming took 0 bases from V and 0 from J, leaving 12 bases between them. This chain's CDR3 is CASSQDPGAHSYEQYF. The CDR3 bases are TGTGCCAGCAGCCAAGATCCGGGAGCCCACTCCTACGAGCAGTACTTC.

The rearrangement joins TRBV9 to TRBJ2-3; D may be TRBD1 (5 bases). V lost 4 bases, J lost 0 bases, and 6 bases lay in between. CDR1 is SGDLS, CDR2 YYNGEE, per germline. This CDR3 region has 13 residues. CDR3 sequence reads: CASSQGSTDTQYF. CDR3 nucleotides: TGTGCCAGCAGCCAGGGTAGCACAGATACGCAGTATTTT.

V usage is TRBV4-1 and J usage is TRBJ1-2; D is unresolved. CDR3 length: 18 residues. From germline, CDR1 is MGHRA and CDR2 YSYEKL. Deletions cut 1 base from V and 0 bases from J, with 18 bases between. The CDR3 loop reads CASSQGVSRDTSNYGYTF. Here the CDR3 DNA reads TGCGCCAGCAGCCAAGGGGTATCGAGAGACACTTCTAACTATGGCTACACCTTC.

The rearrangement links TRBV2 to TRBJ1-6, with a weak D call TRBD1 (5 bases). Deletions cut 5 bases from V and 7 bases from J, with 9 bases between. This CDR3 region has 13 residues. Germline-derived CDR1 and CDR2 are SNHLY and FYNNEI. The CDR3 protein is CASSSDRNSPLHF. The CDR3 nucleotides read TGTGCCAGCAGTTCTGACAGAAATTCACCCCTCCACTTT.

The CDR3, as DNA: TGTGCCTCGTCCAGGGATGATCAGCCCCAGCATTTT. Encoded protein: CASSRDDQPQHF. This chain joins TRBV5-6 and TRBJ1-5, with a weak D call TRBD1 (5 bases). Germline-derived CDR1 and CDR2 are SGHDT and YYEEEE. The CDR3 spans 12 residues. Trimming removed 10 bases at V and 5 bases at J, with 13 bases between.

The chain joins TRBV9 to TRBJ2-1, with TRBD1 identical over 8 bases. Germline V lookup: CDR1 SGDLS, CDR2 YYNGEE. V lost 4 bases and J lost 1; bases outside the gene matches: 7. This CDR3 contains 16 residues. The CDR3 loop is CASSPAQGASYNEQFF. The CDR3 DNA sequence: TGTGCCAGCAGCCCTGCTCAGGGGGCATCCTACAATGAGCAGTTCTTC.

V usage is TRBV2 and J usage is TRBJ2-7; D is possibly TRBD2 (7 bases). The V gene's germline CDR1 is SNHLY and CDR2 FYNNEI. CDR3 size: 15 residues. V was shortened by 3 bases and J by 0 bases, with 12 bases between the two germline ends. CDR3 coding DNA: TGTGCCAGCAGTGACGTGGGGGGGCACTCCTACGAGCAGTACTTC. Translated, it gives CASSDVGGHSYEQYF.

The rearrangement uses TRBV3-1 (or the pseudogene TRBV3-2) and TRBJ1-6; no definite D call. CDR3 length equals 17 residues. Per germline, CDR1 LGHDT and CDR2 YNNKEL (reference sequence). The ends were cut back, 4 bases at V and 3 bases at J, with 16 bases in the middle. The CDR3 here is CASSRRPSDNYNSPLHF. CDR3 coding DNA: TGTGCCAGCAGCCGTCGTCCCTCAGACAACTATAATTCACCCCTCCACTTT.

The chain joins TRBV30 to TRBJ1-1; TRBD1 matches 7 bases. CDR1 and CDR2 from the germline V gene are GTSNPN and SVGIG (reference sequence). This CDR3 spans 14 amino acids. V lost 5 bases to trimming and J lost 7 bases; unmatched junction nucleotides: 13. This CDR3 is CAWGDTGTVGEAFF. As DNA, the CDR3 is TGTGCCTGGGGGGATACCGGGACAGTTGGTGAAGCTTTCTTT.

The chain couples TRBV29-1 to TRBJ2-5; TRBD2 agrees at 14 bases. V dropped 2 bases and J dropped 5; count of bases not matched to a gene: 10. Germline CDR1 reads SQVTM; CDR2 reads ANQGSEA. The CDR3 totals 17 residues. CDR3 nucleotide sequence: TGCAGCGTTGAAAGACTAGCGGGGGGGCCTTCACGGGAGACCCAGTACTTC. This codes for CSVERLAGGPSRETQYF.

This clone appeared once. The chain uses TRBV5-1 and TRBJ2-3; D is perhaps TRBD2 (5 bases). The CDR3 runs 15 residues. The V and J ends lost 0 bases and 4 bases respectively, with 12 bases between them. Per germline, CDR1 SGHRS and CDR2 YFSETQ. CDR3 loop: CASSLEIPGADTQYF. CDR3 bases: TGCGCCAGCAGCTTGGAAATACCCGGGGCAGATACGCAGTATTTT.

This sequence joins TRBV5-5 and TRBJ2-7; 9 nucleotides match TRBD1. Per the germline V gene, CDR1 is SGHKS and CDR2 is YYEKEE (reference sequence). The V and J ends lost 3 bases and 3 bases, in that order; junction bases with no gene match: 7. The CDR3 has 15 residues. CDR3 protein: CASSSGTGRIYEQYF. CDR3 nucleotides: TGTGCCAGCAGCTCGGGGACAGGGAGAATCTACGAGCAGTACTTC.

CDR3 nucleotide sequence: TGTGCCAGCATCGGACAGGGCAGGGGCACTGAAGCTTTCTTT. It encodes CASIGQGRGTEAFF. The chain couples TRBV6-5 to TRBJ1-1; 8 nucleotides align to TRBD1. Germline CDR1 and CDR2: MNHEY and SVGAGI. The CDR3 totals 14 residues. Unmatched junction bases numbered 8, after V lost 7 bases and J lost 4 bases.

This CDR3 reads CAARWRADTQYF. CDR3 nucleotides: TGTGCCGCCCGGTGGAGGGCGGATACGCAGTATTTT. The chain carries TRBV6-4 and TRBJ2-3; TRBD2 is a possible D gene (6 bases). Trimming removed 11 bases from V and 6 bases from J, with 15 bases in between. Germline CDR1 reads MRHNA; CDR2 reads SNTAGT. CDR3 length equals 12 residues.

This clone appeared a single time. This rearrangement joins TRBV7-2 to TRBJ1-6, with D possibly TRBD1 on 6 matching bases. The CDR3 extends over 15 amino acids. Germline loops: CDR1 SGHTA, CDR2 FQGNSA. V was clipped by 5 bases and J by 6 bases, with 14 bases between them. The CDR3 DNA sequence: TGTGCCAGCAGCCTTACAACAGGGTCTAATTCACCCCTCCACTTT. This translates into CASSLTTGSNSPLHF.

CDR3 amino acids: CASSFLTETVGYTF. CDR3 in DNA: TGTGCCAGCAGCTTCCTGACAGAAACCGTGGGCTACACCTTC. The rearrangement links TRBV7-9 to TRBJ1-2; weak D call: TRBD1 (5 bases). Germline V gene data show CDR1 as SEHNR and CDR2 as FQNEAQ (reference sequence). The CDR3 is 14 residues long. V shed 3 bases and J shed 8 bases, with 16 bases lying between them.

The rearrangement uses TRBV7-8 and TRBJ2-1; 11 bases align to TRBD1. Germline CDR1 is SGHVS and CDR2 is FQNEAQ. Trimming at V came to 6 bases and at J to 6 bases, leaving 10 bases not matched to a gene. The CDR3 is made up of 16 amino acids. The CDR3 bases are TGTGCCAGCAGTTTCCCTGGACAGGGGGCGAGCAATGAGCAGTTCTTC. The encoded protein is CASSFPGQGASNEQFF.

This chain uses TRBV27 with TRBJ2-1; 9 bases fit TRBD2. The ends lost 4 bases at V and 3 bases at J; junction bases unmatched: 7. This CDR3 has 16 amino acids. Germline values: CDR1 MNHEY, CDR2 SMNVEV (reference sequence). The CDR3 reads CASSSIAGVNYNEQFF. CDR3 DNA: TGTGCCAGCAGTTCGATAGCGGGAGTTAACTACAATGAGCAGTTCTTC.